The 32 T cell receptor beta chains given below trace back to one sample, sequenced in a study of blood T cell repertoires in COVID-19 (TCRdb year 2020). Library creation used the immunoSEQ multiplex PCR assay. TCRdb obtained this table from immuneACCESS and retained in-frame rearrangements with V and J assigned. These tables miss some clones; where compared with another copy, unresolved V genes account for less than half of the shortfall, and the remainder is unexplained. This sample lists 65,000 to 75,000 clones; approximately 89% were detected once. The ten largest clonotypes hold about 5% of the sample. The source material was peripheral blood. Receptors originate from a woman in her forties or fifties with active COVID-19.

The chain is built from TRBV7-3 and TRBJ2-1, with D perhaps matching TRBD1 (6 bases). Germline CDR1 is SGHTA and CDR2 is FQGTGA. The length of the CDR3 is 15 residues. Trimming left V 5 bases short and J 6 bases short, with 17 bases between. CDR3: CASSRGTTWINEQFF. The CDR3 DNA sequence: TGTGCCAGCAGCCGAGGGACAACTTGGATCAATGAGCAGTTCTTC.

V gene TRBV6-5 combines with J gene TRBJ2-7, with D perhaps matching TRBD1 (5 bases). Germline V lookup: CDR1 MNHEY, CDR2 SVGAGI. The CDR3 has 13 amino acids. V was cut by 7 bases and J by 4 bases, with 14 bases left in between. CDR3 bases: TGTGCCAGCAAGGAGCAGGGTGCGTACGAGCAGTACTTC. Residues: CASKEQGAYEQYF.

The CDR3 bases are TGTGCCTGGAGTGTCCCAACTAGCGGGTTGCGTGAGCAGTTCTTC. This encodes CAWSVPTSGLREQFF. The rearrangement links TRBV30 to TRBJ2-1; 9 bases match TRBD2. The CDR3 has 15 amino acids. The J segment lost 9 bases and the V segment lost 0 bases, leaving 9 bases of the junction unmatched. The V gene's germline CDR1 is GTSNPN and CDR2 SVGIG (reference sequence).

The V and J genes are TRBV3-1 (or the pseudogene TRBV3-2) and TRBJ2-5, with 9 nucleotides matching TRBD2. V lost 4 bases to trimming and J lost 0 bases; unmatched junction nucleotides: 3. CDR3 size: 15 residues. Germline CDR1 is LGHDT and CDR2 is YNNKEL (reference sequence). DNA for the CDR3: TGTGCCAGCAGCCCTAGCGGGACGTACCAAGAGACCCAGTACTTC. Amino acid sequence: CASSPSGTYQETQYF.

This clone was found a few times. The rearrangement joins TRBV5-4 to TRBJ1-5, with 11 bases matching TRBD1. The CDR3 consists of 15 residues. Trimming at V came to 3 bases and at J to 6 bases, leaving 5 bases not matched to a gene. Germline-derived CDR1 and CDR2 are SGHNT and YYREEE (reference sequence). DNA of the CDR3: TGTGCCAGCAGCTCCGGGACAGGGGGTGGTCAGCCCCAGCATTTT. It specifies CASSSGTGGGQPQHF.

V is TRBV27 and J is TRBJ2-7; 7 bases align to TRBD1. The germline gives CDR1 MNHEY, CDR2 SMNVEV (reference sequence). Trimming cost V 3 bases and J 2 bases; bases outside gene matches: 7. The length of the CDR3 is 15 residues. The CDR3 here is CASSFRGQGAYEQYF. CDR3 sequence (DNA): TGTGCCAGCAGTTTTAGGGGCCAGGGGGCCTACGAGCAGTACTTC.

V is TRBV28 and J is TRBJ2-3; D not certain. In germline, CDR1 is MDHEN, CDR2 SYDVKM. Trimming stripped 1 base from V and 5 bases from J, with 7 bases between. This CDR3 contains 13 residues. The CDR3 bases are TGTGCCAGCAGTTTATCCCCGGGAGATACGCAGTATTTT. It is translated as CASSLSPGDTQYF.

This chain links TRBV30 with TRBJ2-2; 7 bases line up with TRBD1. Germline lookup yields CDR1 GTSNPN and CDR2 SVGIG (reference sequence). The CDR3 has 16 amino acids. The trim removed 4 bases at V and 4 bases at J, leaving 12 bases unmatched. CDR3 in amino acids: CAWTFRDSPLTGELFF. The CDR3 DNA is TGTGCCTGGACCTTTAGGGACAGCCCACTCACCGGGGAGCTGTTTTTT. The full variable domain, completed using reference TRBV30 and TRBJ2-2, is SQTIHQWPATLVQPVGSPLSLECTVEGTSNPNLYWYRQAAGRGLQLLFYSVGIGQISSEVPQNLSASRPQDRQFILSSKKLLLSDSGFYLCAWTFRDSPLTGELFFGEGSRLTVL.

This clone is a singleton in its sample. The rearrangement uses TRBV11-2 and TRBJ2-7; 9 bases agree with TRBD2. The CDR3 has 16 residues. In germline, CDR1 is SGHAT, CDR2 FQNNGV. Trimming took 0 bases from V and 3 from J; bases not matched to a gene: 6. The CDR3 DNA is TGTGCCAGCAGCTTAGATCTTGTTAGCGGGGGCTACGAGCAGTACTTC. The encoded protein is CASSLDLVSGGYEQYF.

The V call is TRBV7-9, the J call TRBJ1-1; D not resolved. The germline gives CDR1 SEHNR, CDR2 FQNEAQ (reference sequence). This CDR3 region has 17 residues. V lost 5 bases, J lost 5 bases, and 24 bases lay in between. The CDR3 loop is CASSPPPGTGIRTEAFF. As DNA, the CDR3 is TGTGCCAGCAGCCCCCCCCCGGGTACGGGTATACGAACTGAAGCTTTCTTT.

Concerning this clone: The junction differs from germline at one of its ends, possibly a read error. This chain connects TRBV6-5 to TRBJ2-1, with D tentatively TRBD2 (6 bases). The CDR3 covers 13 residues. Germline V lookup: CDR1 MNHEY, CDR2 SVGAGI. Here the CDR3 reads CASRGGRGSYWIF. The CDR3 coding sequence is TGTGCCAGCAGGGGCGGACGGGGGAGTTATTGGATCTTC.

The V gene is TRBV21-1, the J gene TRBJ2-6; TRBD2 is taken as the D call from the table, unchecked against the DNA. TRBV21-1 is a pseudogene segment. The CDR3 runs to 18 residues. The CDR3 nucleotides are TGTGCCAGCAGCCCACCCGGGACTAGCGGCCCGGGGGCCAACGTCCTGACTTTC. Translated: CASSPPGTSGPGANVLTF.

The chain recombines TRBV3-1 (or the pseudogene TRBV3-2) with TRBJ2-7, with 7 bases aligning to TRBD2. This CDR3 is built from 16 residues. V trimming: 0 bases; J trimming: 3 bases; junction bases outside the gene matches: 8. Germline CDR1 LGHDT, CDR2 YNNKEL (reference sequence). The CDR3 sequence: CASSQDIGGSGYEQYF. CDR3 bases: TGTGCCAGCAGCCAAGATATCGGGGGGAGCGGCTACGAGCAGTACTTC.

The chain carries TRBV7-9 and TRBJ1-6, with D possibly TRBD1 on 5 matching bases. Trimming shortened V by 2 bases and J by 5 bases, and 7 bases separated the two germline ends. Germline loops: CDR1 SEHNR, CDR2 FQNEAQ (reference sequence). The CDR3 is made up of 14 amino acids. CDR3 sequence (DNA): TGTGCCAGCAGCTTAATACAGGATAATTCACCCCTCCACTTT. The encoded protein is CASSLIQDNSPLHF.

The V call is TRBV6-5, the J call TRBJ2-2, with a weak D call TRBD1 (5 bases). CDR3 length equals 14 residues. Germline lookup yields CDR1 MNHEY and CDR2 SVGAGI. V was pared by 3 bases and J by 3 bases, with 8 bases between. The CDR3 DNA reads TGTGCCAGCAGTTATGCAGGGTACACCGGGGAGCTGTTTTTT. Translated, it gives CASSYAGYTGELFF.

V and J are TRBV2 and TRBJ1-1, with 7 positions matching TRBD1. From germline, CDR1 is SNHLY and CDR2 FYNNEI. The CDR3 spans 14 residues. The trim removed 4 bases at V and 4 bases at J, leaving 6 bases unmatched. The CDR3 sequence is CASSGDSWFTEAFF. In DNA, the CDR3 is TGTGCCAGCAGTGGGGACAGTTGGTTCACTGAAGCTTTCTTT.

This clone is a singleton in its sample. The rearrangement joins TRBV2 to TRBJ2-5, with 8 bases matching TRBD2. The CDR3 runs to 15 residues. The germline V gene has CDR1 SNHLY and CDR2 FYNNEI. Trimming took 4 bases from V and 4 from J; bases not matched to a gene: 8. CDR3: CASSGTGLDTETQYF. Here the CDR3 DNA reads TGTGCCAGCAGTGGGACGGGACTAGACACAGAGACCCAGTACTTC.

The V and J genes are TRBV28 and TRBJ1-2; 12 nucleotides line up with TRBD1. The CDR3 runs 14 residues. Trimming cost V 6 bases and J 7 bases; bases outside gene matches: 6. CDR1 is MDHEN, CDR2 SYDVKM, per germline. The CDR3 loop reads CASRRDRGRLGYTF. The CDR3 DNA reads as TGTGCCAGCAGACGGGACAGGGGGCGGCTTGGCTACACCTTC.

This chain connects TRBV5-1 to TRBJ2-5; a weak D match, TRBD2 (5 bases). The CDR3 loop spans 14 amino acids. Germline-derived CDR1 and CDR2 are SGHRS and YFSETQ. The ends were cut back, 7 bases at V and 5 bases at J, with 18 bases in the middle. The CDR3 loop reads CASFTGLVGETQYF. For the CDR3, the DNA is TGCGCCAGCTTCACCGGACTCGTCGGGGAGACCCAGTACTTC.

The chain recombines TRBV9 with TRBJ2-1; 9 bases agree with TRBD1. CDR3 length equals 14 residues. CDR1 is SGDLS, CDR2 YYNGEE, per germline. Trimming cost V 4 bases and J 9 bases; bases outside gene matches: 8. CDR3 sequence: CASSTGQGSVEQFF. The CDR3 DNA reads as TGTGCCAGCAGCACTGGACAGGGGAGTGTTGAGCAGTTCTTC. Using reference TRBV9 and TRBJ2-1 for the parts outside the CDR3, the full variable domain is DSGVTQTPKHLITATGQRVTLRCSPRSGDLSVYWYQQSLDQGLQFLIQYYNGEERAKGNILERFSAQQFPDLHSELNLSSLELGDSALYFCASSTGQGSVEQFFGPGTRLTVL.

The chain links TRBV18 to TRBJ2-1, with D unclear. CDR3 length: 14 residues. Germline CDR1 reads KGHSH; CDR2 reads LQKENI. Trimming removed 0 bases from V and 5 bases from J, with 8 bases in between. CDR3 nucleotides: TGTGCCAGCTCACCACCGGCTGTCGACAATGAGCAGTTCTTC. It codes for CASSPPAVDNEQFF.

V gene TRBV19 combines with J gene TRBJ2-5; 11 bases map to TRBD2. Germline CDR1 reads LNHDA; CDR2 reads SQIVND (reference sequence). J lost 5 bases, V lost 7 bases, and 6 bases had no gene match. This CDR3 contains 14 residues. CDR3 in DNA: TGTGCCAGTAATGTAGCGGGAGGGGAGGAGACCCAGTACTTC. The encoded protein is CASNVAGGEETQYF.

The genes are TRBV6-5 and TRBJ1-4; D call uncertain. The CDR3 consists of 14 residues. Trimming removed 2 bases at V and 4 bases at J, with 8 bases between. Germline loops: CDR1 MNHEY, CDR2 SVGAGI. DNA for the CDR3: TGTGCCAGCAGTTACGGAGGGTATAATGAAAAACTGTTTTTT. Translated: CASSYGGYNEKLFF.

This chain links TRBV6-2 or TRBV6-3 with TRBJ2-7; weak D call: TRBD2 (5 bases). The CDR3 length is 16 residues. Germline V gene data show CDR1 as MNHEY and CDR2 as SVGEGT. V was shortened by 5 bases and J by 2 bases, with 19 bases between the two germline ends. In DNA form, the CDR3 reads TGTGCCAGCAGTACCCGATCGAGCGGAGGCACCTACGAGCAGTACTTC. As protein: CASSTRSSGGTYEQYF.

This clone was detected once. The chain couples TRBV27 to TRBJ2-7; 10 bases map to TRBD2. The CDR3 contains 15 residues. J gave up 2 bases and V 3 bases, and 4 bases lay outside the gene matches. The germline gives CDR1 MNHEY, CDR2 SMNVEV (reference sequence). CDR3 loop: CASSFSSGSPYEQYF. The CDR3 bases are TGTGCCAGCAGTTTCTCTAGCGGGAGTCCCTACGAGCAGTACTTC.

The chain uses TRBV6-5 and TRBJ1-1; tentatively, D is TRBD1 (5 bases). Germline CDR1 MNHEY, CDR2 SVGAGI. Trimming pared 5 bases from V and 6 bases from J, leaving 7 bases between. This CDR3 is built from 11 residues. CDR3 in amino acids: CASSRGSEAFF. The CDR3, as DNA: TGTGCCAGCAGTAGGGGTTCTGAAGCTTTCTTT.

The rearrangement joins TRBV9 to TRBJ1-1; no firm D call. The V gene lost 0 bases and the J gene lost 1 base, with 7 bases spanning the gap. CDR1 is SGDLS, CDR2 YYNGEE, per germline. The CDR3 loop spans 14 amino acids. The CDR3 DNA is TGTGCCAGCAGCGTAGACCACGGGAACACTGAAGCTTTCTTT. Residues: CASSVDHGNTEAFF.

CDR3 residues: CASSPSGDSYNEQFF. The CDR3 DNA sequence: TGTGCCAGCAGCCCAAGCGGGGACTCCTACAATGAGCAGTTCTTC. J is TRBJ2-1 and V is TRBV7-3; 7 positions match TRBD2. Germline V gene lookup returns CDR1 SGHTA and CDR2 FQGTGA. V was pared by 5 bases and J by 0 bases, with 4 bases of the junction left unmatched. The CDR3 consists of 15 residues.

The chain has TRBV28 and TRBJ1-2; possibly TRBD1 for D (5 bases). The CDR3 consists of 15 residues. V gave up 6 bases and J gave up 4 bases, with 18 bases separating them. Germline CDR1 reads MDHEN; CDR2 reads SYDVKM. DNA of the CDR3: TGTGCCAGCAGCCTCGGCGGGGCCTCTACCTATGGCTACACCTTC. Its protein product is CASSLGGASTYGYTF.

A single count supports this clone. The V call is TRBV19, the J call TRBJ2-7; 8 bases fit TRBD2. This CDR3 is built from 15 residues. V was clipped by 1 base and J by 1 base; unmatched bases: 3. Germline lookup yields CDR1 LNHDA and CDR2 SQIVND (reference sequence). CDR3 coding DNA: TGTGCCAGTAGTATAGTGGAGCGGGGGTCCTACGAGCAGTACTTC. Amino acids: CASSIVERGSYEQYF. The full variable domain, its missing parts supplied by reference TRBV19 and TRBJ2-7, is DGGITQSPKYLFRKEGQNVTLSCEQNLNHDAMYWYRQDPGQGLRLIYYSQIVNDFQKGDIAEGYSVSREKKESFPLTVTSAQKNPTAFYLCASSIVERGSYEQYFGPGTRLTVT.

The rearrangement joins TRBV21-1 to TRBJ2-1; the table names TRBD2, a call not compared with the DNA. TRBV21-1 is reported as a pseudogene. This CDR3 contains 22 residues. The DNA for the CDR3 is TGTGCCAGCAGCAAAGTAGGGGGGACATTGACTAGCGGGAGCGCCGGTGGGAATGAGCAGTTCTTC. It specifies CASSKVGGTLTSGSAGGNEQFF.

This chain links TRBV6-5 with TRBJ2-7; D is unresolved. V lost 0 bases, J lost 6 bases, and 12 bases lay in between. Germline CDR1 reads MNHEY; CDR2 reads SVGAGI. The CDR3 is made up of 14 amino acids. DNA of the CDR3: TGTGCCAGCAGTTACTCGAAGGCGGCGACCGAGCAGTACTTC. Translated, it gives CASSYSKAATEQYF.